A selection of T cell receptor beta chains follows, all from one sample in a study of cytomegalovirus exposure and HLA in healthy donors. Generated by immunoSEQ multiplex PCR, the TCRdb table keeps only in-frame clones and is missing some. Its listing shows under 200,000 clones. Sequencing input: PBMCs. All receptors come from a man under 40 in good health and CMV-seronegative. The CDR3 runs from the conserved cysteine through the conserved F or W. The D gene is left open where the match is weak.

cdr3_aa: CASSYSGRVADTQYF; cdr3_nt: TGTGCCAGCAGCTATAGCGGGAGGGTCGCAGATACGCAGTATTTT; d_call: TRBD2; j_call: TRBJ2-3; v_call: TRBV11-2
cdr3_aa: CASTQGEELFF; cdr3_nt: TGTGCCAGCACTCAAGGCGAGGAACTGTTTTTT; d_call: NA; j_call: TRBJ1-4; v_call: TRBV5-6
cdr3_aa: CASSPSRRDNEQFF; cdr3_nt: TGTGCCAGCAGCCCTAGCCGCCGAGACAATGAGCAGTTCTTC; d_call: NA; j_call: TRBJ2-1; v_call: TRBV9
cdr3_aa: CASSLGDEQFF; cdr3_nt: TGTGCCAGCAGCTTAGGCGATGAGCAGTTCTTC; d_call: NA; j_call: TRBJ2-1; v_call: TRBV7-8
cdr3_aa: CASSPRAPTDTQYF; cdr3_nt: TGTGCCAGTAGCCCCAGGGCCCCCACAGATACGCAGTATTTT; d_call: NA; j_call: TRBJ2-3; v_call: TRBV19
cdr3_aa: CASSLRQINYGYTF; cdr3_nt: TGTGCCAGCAGCTTGAGACAGATTAACTATGGCTACACCTTC; d_call: NA; j_call: TRBJ1-2; v_call: TRBV5-4
cdr3_aa: CASSLPGTGLYEQYF; cdr3_nt: TGTGCCAGCAGCCTACCCGGGACAGGGCTCTACGAGCAGTACTTC; d_call: TRBD1; j_call: TRBJ2-7; v_call: TRBV7-8
cdr3_aa: CASSDSEANYGYTF; cdr3_nt: TGTGCCAGCTCCGACAGTGAAGCTAACTATGGCTACACCTTC; d_call: NA; j_call: TRBJ1-2; v_call: TRBV18
cdr3_aa: CASSPQGGGGTDTQYF; cdr3_nt: TGTGCCAGCTCACCACAGGGCGGGGGGGGCACAGATACGCAGTATTTT; d_call: TRBD2; j_call: TRBJ2-3; v_call: TRBV18
cdr3_aa: CASGSGVDYNEQFF; cdr3_nt: TGCGCCAGCGGAAGCGGGGTGGATTACAATGAGCAGTTCTTC; d_call: TRBD2; j_call: TRBJ2-1; v_call: TRBV5-1
cdr3_aa: CASSSTGKGGNSPLHF; cdr3_nt: TGTGCCAGCAGTTCCACCGGGAAAGGAGGGAATTCACCCCTCCACTTT; d_call: NA; j_call: TRBJ1-6; v_call: TRBV27
cdr3_aa: CATSRDWSGEETQYF; cdr3_nt: TGTGCCACCAGCAGAGATTGGTCAGGGGAAGAGACCCAGTACTTC; d_call: NA; j_call: TRBJ2-5; v_call: TRBV15
cdr3_aa: CASSPLNANYNEQFF; cdr3_nt: TGCGCCAGCAGCCCCCTTAACGCTAACTACAATGAGCAGTTCTTC; d_call: NA; j_call: TRBJ2-1; v_call: TRBV5-1
cdr3_aa: CASSIGIQETQYF; cdr3_nt: TGTGCCAGTAGTATCGGGATCCAAGAGACCCAGTACTTC; d_call: NA; j_call: TRBJ2-5; v_call: TRBV19
cdr3_aa: CASSLGLYNEQFF; cdr3_nt: TGTGCCAGCAGCTTGGGACTATACAATGAGCAGTTCTTC; d_call: TRBD2; j_call: TRBJ2-1; v_call: TRBV11-2
cdr3_aa: CASSQEVVAAAEQYF; cdr3_nt: TGCGCCAGCAGCCAAGAGGTGGTAGCCGCCGCCGAGCAGTACTTC; d_call: NA; j_call: TRBJ2-7; v_call: TRBV4-3
cdr3_aa: CASSLGQNYYNEQFF; cdr3_nt: TGTGCCAGCAGTTTGGGTCAGAACTATTACAATGAGCAGTTCTTC; d_call: NA; j_call: TRBJ2-1; v_call: TRBV27
cdr3_aa: CASSVGSGPRLFF; cdr3_nt: TGTGCCAGCAGCGTAGGTAGCGGCCCAAGGCTGTTTTTT; d_call: NA; j_call: TRBJ1-4; v_call: TRBV9
cdr3_aa: CASSLEGLAGYNEQFF; cdr3_nt: TGTGCCAGCAGCTTAGAGGGTCTAGCGGGCTACAATGAGCAGTTCTTC; d_call: TRBD2; j_call: TRBJ2-1; v_call: TRBV5-4
cdr3_aa: CASSFKTEAFF; cdr3_nt: TGTGCCAGCAGTTTTAAAACTGAAGCTTTCTTT; d_call: NA; j_call: TRBJ1-1; v_call: TRBV28
cdr3_aa: CASSTVRGRMNTEAFF; cdr3_nt: TGTGCCAGTAGTACAGTCAGGGGCCGTATGAACACTGAAGCTTTCTTT; d_call: NA; j_call: TRBJ1-1; v_call: TRBV19
cdr3_aa: CASSPRGLAGDTGELFF; cdr3_nt: TGTGCCAGTAGTCCGAGAGGACTAGCGGGGGACACCGGGGAGCTGTTTTTT; d_call: TRBD2; j_call: TRBJ2-2; v_call: TRBV19
cdr3_aa: CASRREGQIGNTIYF; cdr3_nt: TGTGCCAGCAGACGGGAGGGACAGATCGGAAACACCATATATTTT; d_call: TRBD1; j_call: TRBJ1-3; v_call: TRBV2
cdr3_aa: CSDRQGSEAFF; cdr3_nt: TGCAGCGATAGACAGGGGTCTGAAGCTTTCTTT; d_call: TRBD1; j_call: TRBJ1-1; v_call: TRBV29-1
cdr3_aa: CASSPGTGTGKYNEQFF; cdr3_nt: TGTGCCAGCAGCCCCGGGACCGGGACAGGCAAGTACAATGAGCAGTTCTTC; d_call: TRBD1; j_call: TRBJ2-1; v_call: TRBV7-2
cdr3_aa: CASSESHRAVEAFF; cdr3_nt: TGCGCCAGCAGTGAGTCCCACAGGGCAGTTGAAGCTTTCTTT; d_call: NA; j_call: TRBJ1-1; v_call: TRBV10-1
cdr3_aa: CASRPDRGGNQPQHF; cdr3_nt: TGTGCCAGCAGACCTGACAGGGGAGGCAATCAGCCCCAGCATTTT; d_call: TRBD1; j_call: TRBJ1-5; v_call: TRBV28
cdr3_aa: CAWSAGSYGYTF; cdr3_nt: TGTGCCTGGAGTGCAGGATCCTATGGCTACACCTTC; d_call: NA; j_call: TRBJ1-2; v_call: TRBV30
cdr3_aa: CASSPPTGGPAYEQYF; cdr3_nt: TGTGCCAGCTCACCACCGACAGGGGGACCTGCCTACGAGCAGTACTTC; d_call: TRBD1; j_call: TRBJ2-7; v_call: TRBV18
cdr3_aa: CASIGSYSNQPQHF; cdr3_nt: TGTGCCAGCATCGGGTCTTATAGCAATCAGCCCCAGCATTTT; d_call: NA; j_call: TRBJ1-5; v_call: TRBV2
cdr3_aa: CASSPDSNYGYTF; cdr3_nt: TGTGCCAGCAGCCCCGACAGTAACTATGGCTACACCTTC; d_call: NA; j_call: TRBJ1-2; v_call: TRBV14
cdr3_aa: CASSEYSGTPRSGNTIYF; cdr3_nt: TGTGCCAGCAGCGAATACTCCGGGACACCACGCTCTGGAAACACCATATATTTT; d_call: NA; j_call: TRBJ1-3; v_call: TRBV4-2
cdr3_aa: CASSLDGSGEKGFF; cdr3_nt: TGTGCCAGCAGCTTAGATGGGAGCGGTGAAAAAGGGTTTTTT; d_call: NA; j_call: TRBJ1-4; v_call: TRBV7-2
cdr3_aa: CASSSGTSGSTDTQYF; cdr3_nt: TGTGCCAGCAGCTCGGGGACTAGCGGGAGCACAGATACGCAGTATTTT; d_call: TRBD2; j_call: TRBJ2-3; v_call: TRBV5-4
cdr3_aa: CASSQASVEETQYF; cdr3_nt: TGTGCCAGCAGTCAGGCTAGCGTTGAAGAGACCCAGTACTTC; d_call: NA; j_call: TRBJ2-5; v_call: TRBV5-4
cdr3_aa: CASSLDRSYGYTF; cdr3_nt: TGTGCCAGCAGCTTGGACAGAAGCTATGGCTACACCTTC; d_call: NA; j_call: TRBJ1-2; v_call: TRBV11-2
cdr3_aa: CATRDSTSTDTQYF; cdr3_nt: TGTGCCACCAGGGACTCCACTAGCACAGATACGCAGTATTTT; d_call: NA; j_call: TRBJ2-3; v_call: TRBV10-3
cdr3_aa: CASSFSPQGPYEQYF; cdr3_nt: TGTGCCAGCAGCTTCTCTCCACAGGGACCCTACGAGCAGTACTTC; d_call: NA; j_call: TRBJ2-7; v_call: TRBV7-9
cdr3_aa: CASSPGLAEGNEQFF; cdr3_nt: TGTGCCAGCAGCCCGGGACTAGCGGAGGGGAATGAGCAGTTCTTC; d_call: TRBD2; j_call: TRBJ2-1; v_call: TRBV5-6
cdr3_aa: CASSERDRGLDYGYTF; cdr3_nt: TGTGCCAGCAGTGAAAGGGACAGGGGATTGGACTATGGCTACACCTTC; d_call: TRBD1; j_call: TRBJ1-2; v_call: TRBV2
cdr3_aa: CASSLVSGGRDTQYF; cdr3_nt: TGTGCCAGCAGCTTAGTTAGCGGCGGGAGAGATACGCAGTATTTT; d_call: TRBD2; j_call: TRBJ2-3; v_call: TRBV7-6
cdr3_aa: CASSSSTGARGGYTF; cdr3_nt: TGTGCCAGCAGCTCATCAACAGGGGCCAGGGGTGGCTACACCTTC; d_call: TRBD1; j_call: TRBJ1-2; v_call: TRBV7-2
cdr3_aa: CANLVPGQGNFSNYGYTF; cdr3_nt: TGTGCCAACTTAGTACCGGGACAGGGGAATTTCTCTAACTATGGCTACACCTTC; d_call: TRBD1; j_call: TRBJ1-2; v_call: TRBV6-8
cdr3_aa: CASSLDPGEITEAFF; cdr3_nt: TGTGCCAGCAGCTTAGATCCAGGGGAAATCACTGAAGCTTTCTTT; d_call: NA; j_call: TRBJ1-1; v_call: TRBV7-2
cdr3_aa: CASSPPTGYGYTF; cdr3_nt: TGTGCCAGCTCACCGCCGACAGGGTACGGCTACACCTTC; d_call: TRBD1; j_call: TRBJ1-2; v_call: TRBV18
cdr3_aa: CASSLDRGVTNEKLFF; cdr3_nt: TGTGCCAGCAGTTTGGACAGGGGGGTCACTAATGAAAAACTGTTTTTT; d_call: TRBD1; j_call: TRBJ1-4; v_call: TRBV27
cdr3_aa: CAWSVRDRGTTNEKLFF; cdr3_nt: TGTGCCTGGAGTGTAAGGGACAGGGGGACAACTAATGAAAAACTGTTTTTT; d_call: TRBD1; j_call: TRBJ1-4; v_call: TRBV30
cdr3_aa: CASSLGSQASYEQYF; cdr3_nt: TGTGCCAGCAGCTTAGGATCACAGGCCTCCTACGAGCAGTACTTC; d_call: NA; j_call: TRBJ2-7; v_call: TRBV7-2
cdr3_aa: CASSPGQGENYGYTF; cdr3_nt: TGCGCCAGCAGCCCAGGACAGGGGGAAAACTATGGCTACACCTTC; d_call: TRBD1; j_call: TRBJ1-2; v_call: TRBV4-1
cdr3_aa: CASSLYVSGAYSTDTQYF; cdr3_nt: TGTGCCAGCAGCTTATATGTTAGCGGCGCGTATAGCACAGATACGCAGTATTTT; d_call: NA; j_call: TRBJ2-3; v_call: TRBV7-7
cdr3_aa: CASSQGSGPNTEAFF; cdr3_nt: TGCGCCAGCAGTCAGGGGTCAGGGCCGAACACTGAAGCTTTCTTT; d_call: NA; j_call: TRBJ1-1; v_call: TRBV5-1
cdr3_aa: CASSDRQGSQPRHF; cdr3_nt: TGTGCCAGTAGTGACCGACAGGGGAGTCAGCCCCGGCATTTT; d_call: TRBD1; j_call: TRBJ1-5; v_call: TRBV19
cdr3_aa: CASNARSEGEKLFF; cdr3_nt: TGTGCCAGTAACGCGCGGTCCGAGGGTGAAAAACTGTTTTTT; d_call: NA; j_call: TRBJ1-4; v_call: TRBV19
cdr3_aa: CASSTGLAGEASYEQYF; cdr3_nt: TGTGCCAGCAGCACTGGACTAGCGGGAGAAGCCTCCTACGAGCAGTACTTC; d_call: TRBD2; j_call: TRBJ2-7; v_call: TRBV11-2
cdr3_aa: CASSLGQSSYNEQFF; cdr3_nt: TGCGCCAGCAGCTTGGGACAGAGCTCCTACAATGAGCAGTTCTTC; d_call: NA; j_call: TRBJ2-1; v_call: TRBV5-1
cdr3_aa: CASSRTENTEAFF; cdr3_nt: TGTGCCAGCAGCCGGACAGAAAACACTGAAGCTTTCTTT; d_call: NA; j_call: TRBJ1-1; v_call: TRBV5-8
cdr3_aa: CASSSDRGVGVLQFF; cdr3_nt: TGTGCCAGCAGTAGTGACAGGGGTGTTGGTGTCTTACAGTTCTTC; d_call: TRBD1; j_call: TRBJ2-1; v_call: TRBV6-4